This TCR beta chain stems from a study of blood T cells in healthy people across ages. This clonotype was seen ten or more times. Germline V gene data show CDR1 as MNHEY and CDR2 as SMNVEV (reference sequence). This CDR3 contains 12 residues. V lost 2 bases, J lost 10 bases, and 6 bases lay in between. Using a J-beta primer mix together with a sample-barcoded 5' primer, a second PCR was run for roughly 6 to 11 cycles. TCRdb reanalysed the 5' RACE reads using MiXCR and keeps one entry per CDR3 protein. The sample holds 2 million or so distinct CDR3 sequences; roughly 49% are singletons and the top ten take 2.1%.

The chain uses TRBV27 and TRBJ1-6; no clear D. The sample comprised blood. The TCR comes from a woman aged 40 to 55 in good health. The DNA for the CDR3 is TGTGCCAGCAGTTTAGGGTACTCACCCCTCCACTTT. Its translation: CASSLGYSPLHF.